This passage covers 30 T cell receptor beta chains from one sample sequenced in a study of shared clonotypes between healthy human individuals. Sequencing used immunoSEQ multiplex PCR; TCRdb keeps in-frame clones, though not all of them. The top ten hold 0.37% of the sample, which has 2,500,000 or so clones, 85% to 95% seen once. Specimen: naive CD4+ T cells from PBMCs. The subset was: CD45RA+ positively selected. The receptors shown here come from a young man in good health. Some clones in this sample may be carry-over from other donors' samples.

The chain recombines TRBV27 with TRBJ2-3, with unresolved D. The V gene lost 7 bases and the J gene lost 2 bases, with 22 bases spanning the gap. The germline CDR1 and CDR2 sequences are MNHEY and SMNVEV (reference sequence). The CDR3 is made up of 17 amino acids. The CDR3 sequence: CASKPLAHGRFTDTQYF. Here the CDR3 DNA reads TGTGCCAGCAAACCGCTGGCCCACGGAAGATTCACAGATACGCAGTATTTT.

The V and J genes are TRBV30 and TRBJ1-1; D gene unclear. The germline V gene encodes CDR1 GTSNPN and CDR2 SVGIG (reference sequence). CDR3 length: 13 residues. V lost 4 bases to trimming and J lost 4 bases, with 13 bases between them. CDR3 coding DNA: TGTGCCTGGACCCTAAATTGGAGCACTGAAGCTTTCTTT. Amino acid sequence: CAWTLNWSTEAFF.

The CDR3 nucleotides read TGTGCCAGCTCATCGGGGACAGCCTCTGGAAACACCATATATTTT. Translation: CASSSGTASGNTIYF. V gene TRBV18 combines with J gene TRBJ1-3; 7 bases match TRBD1. J was trimmed by 0 bases and V by 5 bases; bases with no gene match: 4. Germline loops: CDR1 KGHSH, CDR2 LQKENI. CDR3 length: 15 amino acids.

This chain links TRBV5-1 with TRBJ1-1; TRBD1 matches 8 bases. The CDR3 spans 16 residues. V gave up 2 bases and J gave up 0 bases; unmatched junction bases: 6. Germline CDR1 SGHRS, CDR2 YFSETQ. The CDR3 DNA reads TGCGCCAGCAGCTTAGGACAGGGAAAGATGAACACTGAAGCTTTCTTT. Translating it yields CASSLGQGKMNTEAFF.

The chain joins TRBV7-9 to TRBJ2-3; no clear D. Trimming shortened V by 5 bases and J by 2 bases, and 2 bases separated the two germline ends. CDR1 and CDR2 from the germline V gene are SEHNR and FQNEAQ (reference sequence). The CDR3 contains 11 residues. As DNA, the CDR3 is TGTGCCAGCAGCGACACAGATACGCAGTATTTT. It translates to CASSDTDTQYF.

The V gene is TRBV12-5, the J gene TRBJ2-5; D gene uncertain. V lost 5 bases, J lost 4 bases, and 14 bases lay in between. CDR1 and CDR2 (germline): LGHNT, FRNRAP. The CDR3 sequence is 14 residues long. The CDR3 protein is CASGPDAIGETQYF. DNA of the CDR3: TGTGCTAGTGGTCCGGACGCGATCGGAGAGACCCAGTACTTC.

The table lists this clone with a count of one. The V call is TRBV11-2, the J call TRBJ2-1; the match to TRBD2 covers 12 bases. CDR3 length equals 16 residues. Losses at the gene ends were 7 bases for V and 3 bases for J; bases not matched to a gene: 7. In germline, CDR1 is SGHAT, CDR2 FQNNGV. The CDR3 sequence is CASTHPSGRVYNEQFF. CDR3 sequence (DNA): TGTGCCAGCACCCACCCTAGCGGGAGGGTCTACAATGAGCAGTTCTTC. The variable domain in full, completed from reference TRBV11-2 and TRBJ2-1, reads EAGVAQSPRYKIIEKRQSVAFWCNPISGHATLYWYQQILGQGPKLLIQFQNNGVVDDSQLPKDRFSAERLKGVDSTLKIQPAKLEDSAVYLCASTHPSGRVYNEQFFGPGTRLTVL.

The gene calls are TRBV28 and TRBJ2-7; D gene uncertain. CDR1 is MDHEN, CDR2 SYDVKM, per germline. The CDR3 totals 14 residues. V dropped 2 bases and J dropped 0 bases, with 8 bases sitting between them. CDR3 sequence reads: CASSLIWSSYEQYF. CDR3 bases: TGTGCCAGCAGTTTAATATGGAGCTCCTACGAGCAGTACTTC.

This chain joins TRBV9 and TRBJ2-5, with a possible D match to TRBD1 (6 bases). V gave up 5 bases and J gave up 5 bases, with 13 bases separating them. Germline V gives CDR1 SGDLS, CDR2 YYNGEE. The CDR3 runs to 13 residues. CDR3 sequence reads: CASSLTGPETQYF. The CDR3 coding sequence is TGTGCCAGCAGTCTTACAGGGCCTGAGACCCAGTACTTC.

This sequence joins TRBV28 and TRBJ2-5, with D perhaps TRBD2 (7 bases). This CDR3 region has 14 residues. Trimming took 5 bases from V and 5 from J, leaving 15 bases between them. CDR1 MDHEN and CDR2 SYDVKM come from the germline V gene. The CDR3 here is CASSPLGGAETQYF. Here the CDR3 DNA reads TGTGCCAGCAGTCCTCTAGGGGGGGCGGAGACCCAGTACTTC.

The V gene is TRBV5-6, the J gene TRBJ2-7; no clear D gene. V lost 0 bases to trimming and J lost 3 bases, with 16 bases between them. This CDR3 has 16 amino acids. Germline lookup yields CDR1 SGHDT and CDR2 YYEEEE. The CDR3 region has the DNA TGTGCCAGCAGCTTGGCCGTTGGCGTTCCCAACTACGAGCAGTACTTC. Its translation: CASSLAVGVPNYEQYF.

The chain's CDR3 is CASSETGQGAQVFYGYTF. Here the CDR3 DNA reads TGTGCCAGCAGTGAAACAGGACAGGGGGCGCAAGTATTCTATGGCTACACCTTC. The rearrangement uses TRBV6-1 and TRBJ1-2; 11 positions agree with TRBD1. J gave up 4 bases and V 2 bases, and 12 bases lay outside the gene matches. Germline loops: CDR1 MNHNS, CDR2 SASEGT. The CDR3 contains 18 residues.

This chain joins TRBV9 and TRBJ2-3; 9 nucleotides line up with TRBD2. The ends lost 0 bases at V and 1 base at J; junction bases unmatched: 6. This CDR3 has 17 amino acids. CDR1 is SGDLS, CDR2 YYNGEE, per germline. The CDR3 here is CASSVDNSGRRTDTQYF. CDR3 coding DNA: TGTGCCAGCAGCGTAGATAATAGCGGGAGACGCACAGATACGCAGTATTTT. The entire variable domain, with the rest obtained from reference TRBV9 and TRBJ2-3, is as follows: DSGVTQTPKHLITATGQRVTLRCSPRSGDLSVYWYQQSLDQGLQFLIQYYNGEERAKGNILERFSAQQFPDLHSELNLSSLELGDSALYFCASSVDNSGRRTDTQYFGPGTRLTVL.

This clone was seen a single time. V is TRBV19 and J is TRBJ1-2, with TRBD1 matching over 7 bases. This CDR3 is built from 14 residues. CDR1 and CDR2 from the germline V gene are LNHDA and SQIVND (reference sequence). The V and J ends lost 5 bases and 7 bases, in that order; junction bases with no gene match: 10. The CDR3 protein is CASSQTGPLAGYTF. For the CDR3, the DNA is TGTGCCAGTAGTCAGACAGGGCCTCTCGCTGGCTACACCTTC.

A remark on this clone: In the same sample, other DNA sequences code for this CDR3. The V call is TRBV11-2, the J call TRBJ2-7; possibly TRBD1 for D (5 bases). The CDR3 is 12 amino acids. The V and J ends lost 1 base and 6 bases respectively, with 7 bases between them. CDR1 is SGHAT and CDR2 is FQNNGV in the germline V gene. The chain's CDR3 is CASSLGGFEQYF. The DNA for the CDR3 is TGTGCCAGCAGCTTAGGGGGCTTCGAGCAGTACTTC.

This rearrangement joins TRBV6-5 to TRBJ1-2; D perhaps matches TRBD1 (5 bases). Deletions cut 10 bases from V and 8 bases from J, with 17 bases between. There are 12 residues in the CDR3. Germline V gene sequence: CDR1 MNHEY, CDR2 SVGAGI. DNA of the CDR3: TGTGCCACCTACAGGACTGACGGCGGCTACACCTTC. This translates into CATYRTDGGYTF.

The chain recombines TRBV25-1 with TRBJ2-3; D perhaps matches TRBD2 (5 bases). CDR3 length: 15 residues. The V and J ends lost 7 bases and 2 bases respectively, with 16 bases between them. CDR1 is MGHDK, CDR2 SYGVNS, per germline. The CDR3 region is CASIPRSGLTDTQYF. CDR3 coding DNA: TGTGCCAGCATTCCCAGGAGCGGACTCACAGATACGCAGTATTTT.

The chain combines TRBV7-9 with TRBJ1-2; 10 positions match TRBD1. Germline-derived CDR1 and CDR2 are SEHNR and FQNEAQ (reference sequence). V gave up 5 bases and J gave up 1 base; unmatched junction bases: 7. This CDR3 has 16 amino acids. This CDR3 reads CASSPWDRGLNYGYTF. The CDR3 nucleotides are TGTGCCAGCAGCCCGTGGGACAGGGGACTTAACTATGGCTACACCTTC.

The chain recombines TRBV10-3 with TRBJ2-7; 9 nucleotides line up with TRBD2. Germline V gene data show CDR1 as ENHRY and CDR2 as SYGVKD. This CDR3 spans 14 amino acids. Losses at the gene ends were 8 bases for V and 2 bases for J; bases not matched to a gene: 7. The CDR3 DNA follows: TGTGCCATCGAGAGCGGGAGGACCACCTACGAGCAGTACTTC. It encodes CAIESGRTTYEQYF.

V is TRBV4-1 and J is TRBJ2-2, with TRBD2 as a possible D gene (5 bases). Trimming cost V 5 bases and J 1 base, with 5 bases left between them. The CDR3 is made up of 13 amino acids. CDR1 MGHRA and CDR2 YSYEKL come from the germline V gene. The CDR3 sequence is CASSGRNTGELFF. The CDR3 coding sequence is TGCGCCAGCAGCGGGAGGAACACCGGGGAGCTGTTTTTT.

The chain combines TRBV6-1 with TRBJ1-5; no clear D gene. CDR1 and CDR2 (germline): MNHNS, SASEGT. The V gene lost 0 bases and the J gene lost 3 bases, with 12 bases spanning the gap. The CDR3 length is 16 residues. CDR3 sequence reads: CASSEAVSVYNQPQHF. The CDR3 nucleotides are TGTGCCAGCAGTGAAGCGGTGTCCGTTTACAATCAGCCCCAGCATTTT.

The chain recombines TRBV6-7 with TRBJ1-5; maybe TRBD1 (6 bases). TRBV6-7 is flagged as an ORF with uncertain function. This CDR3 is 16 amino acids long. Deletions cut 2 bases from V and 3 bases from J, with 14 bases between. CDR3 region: CASSYTRQASNQPQHF. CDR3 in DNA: TGTGCCAGCAGTTACACGCGACAGGCCTCCAATCAGCCCCAGCATTTT.

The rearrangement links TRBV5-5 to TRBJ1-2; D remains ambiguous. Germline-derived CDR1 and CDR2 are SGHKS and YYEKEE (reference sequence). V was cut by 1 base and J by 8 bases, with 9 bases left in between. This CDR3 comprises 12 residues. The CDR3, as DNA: TGTGCCAGCAGCTTGATACAAGGCGGCTACACCTTC. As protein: CASSLIQGGYTF.

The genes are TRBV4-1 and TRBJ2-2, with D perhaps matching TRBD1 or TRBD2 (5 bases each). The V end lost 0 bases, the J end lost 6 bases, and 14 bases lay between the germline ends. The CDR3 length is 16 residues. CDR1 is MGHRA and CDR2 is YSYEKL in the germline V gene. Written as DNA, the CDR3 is TGCGCCAGCAGCCAAGAGTTCCTCGGGGCGGCCGGGGAGCTGTTTTTT. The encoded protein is CASSQEFLGAAGELFF.

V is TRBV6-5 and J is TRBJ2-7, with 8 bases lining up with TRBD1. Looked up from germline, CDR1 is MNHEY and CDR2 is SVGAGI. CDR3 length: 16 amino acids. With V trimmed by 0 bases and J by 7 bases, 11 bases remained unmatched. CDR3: CASSYSTGATRREQYF. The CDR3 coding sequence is TGTGCCAGCAGTTACTCGACAGGGGCCACGCGACGAGAGCAGTACTTC.

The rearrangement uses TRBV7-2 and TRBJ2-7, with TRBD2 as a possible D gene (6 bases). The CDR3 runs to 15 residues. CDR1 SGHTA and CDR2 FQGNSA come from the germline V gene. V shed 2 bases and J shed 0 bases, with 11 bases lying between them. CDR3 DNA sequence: TGTGCCAGCAGCTTAAGGGCGGGACCCTCCTACGAGCAGTACTTC. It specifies CASSLRAGPSYEQYF.

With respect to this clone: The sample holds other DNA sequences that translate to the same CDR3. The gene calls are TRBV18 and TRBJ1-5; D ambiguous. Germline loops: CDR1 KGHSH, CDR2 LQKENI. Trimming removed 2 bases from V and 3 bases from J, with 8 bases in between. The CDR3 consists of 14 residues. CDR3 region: CASSPGQFNQPQHF. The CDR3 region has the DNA TGTGCCAGCTCACCAGGCCAGTTCAATCAGCCCCAGCATTTT. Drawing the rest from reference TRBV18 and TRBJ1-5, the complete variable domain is NAGVMQNPRHLVRRRGQEARLRCSPMKGHSHVYWYRQLPEEGLKFMVYLQKENIIDESGMPKERFSAEFPKEGPSILRIQQVVRGDSAAYFCASSPGQFNQPQHFGDGTRLSIL.

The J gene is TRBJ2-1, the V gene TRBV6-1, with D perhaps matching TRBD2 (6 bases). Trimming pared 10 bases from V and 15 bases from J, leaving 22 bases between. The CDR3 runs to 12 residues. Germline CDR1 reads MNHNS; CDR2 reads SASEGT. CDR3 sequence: CAIYGVSDGGFF. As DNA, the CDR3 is TGTGCCATTTATGGGGTATCCGACGGGGGGTTCTTC.

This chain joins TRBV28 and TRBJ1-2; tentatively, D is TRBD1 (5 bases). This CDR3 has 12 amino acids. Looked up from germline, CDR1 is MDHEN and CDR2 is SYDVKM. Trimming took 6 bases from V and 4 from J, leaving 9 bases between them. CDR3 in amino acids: CASSRESYGYTF. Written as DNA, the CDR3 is TGTGCCAGCAGCAGGGAGAGCTATGGCTACACCTTC.

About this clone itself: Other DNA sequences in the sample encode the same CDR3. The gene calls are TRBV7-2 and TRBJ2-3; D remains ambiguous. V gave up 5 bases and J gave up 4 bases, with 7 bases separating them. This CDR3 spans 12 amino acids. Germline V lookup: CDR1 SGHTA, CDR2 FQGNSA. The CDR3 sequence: CASSPSADTQYF. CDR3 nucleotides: TGTGCCAGCAGCCCTTCAGCAGATACGCAGTATTTT.